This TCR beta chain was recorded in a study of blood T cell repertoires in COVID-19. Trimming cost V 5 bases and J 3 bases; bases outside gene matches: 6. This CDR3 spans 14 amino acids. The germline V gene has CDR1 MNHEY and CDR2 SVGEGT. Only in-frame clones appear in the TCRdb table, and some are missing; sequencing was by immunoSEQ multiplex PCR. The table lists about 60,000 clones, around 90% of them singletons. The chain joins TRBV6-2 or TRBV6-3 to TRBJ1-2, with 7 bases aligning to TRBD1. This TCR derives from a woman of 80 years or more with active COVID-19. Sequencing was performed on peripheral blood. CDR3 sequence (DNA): TGTGCCAGCAGTCCACGGGACAGATACTATGGCTACACCTTC. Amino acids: CASSPRDRYYGYTF.